Listed below are T cell receptor beta chains from one sample, sequenced in a study of blood T cell repertoires in COVID-19. Clones were read by immunoSEQ multiplex PCR, and TCRdb kept only the in-frame ones, dropping some. The sample carries 310,000 or so clones, 89% recorded once. The sample taken for sequencing was PBMCs or T cells enriched from blood (not recorded which). The receptors here all came from a woman in her thirties or forties who had recovered from COVID-19. The CDR3 runs from the conserved cysteine through the conserved F or W. D genes are given only for firm matches. Size is stated for part of the rows, as once, few or many counts, or as a class when the clone is expanded.

J gene,clone size,D gene,V gene,CDR3 protein,CDR3 DNA
TRBJ1-4,.,.,TRBV7-2,CASSQGHTYDNEKLFF,TGTGCCAGCAGCCAGGGGCACACCTACGATAATGAAAAACTGTTTTTT
TRBJ1-5,.,TRBD1,TRBV11-2,CATRDRYSNQPQHF,TGTGCCACAAGGGACAGATATAGCAATCAGCCCCAGCATTTT
TRBJ1-6,.,.,TRBV19,CASSGAGRIGSPLHF,TGTGCCAGTAGTGGGGCTGGGCGTATTGGTTCACCCCTCCACTTT
TRBJ2-3,.,.,TRBV27,CASSLFWGGAGDTQYF,TGTGCCAGCAGTTTATTCTGGGGGGGCGCTGGGGATACGCAGTATTTT
TRBJ1-2,.,TRBD1,TRBV20-1,CSADRVYGYTF,TGCAGCGCCGACAGGGTCTATGGCTACACCTTC
TRBJ1-4,.,.,TRBV18,CASSPKRGTEKLFF,TGTGCCAGCTCACCAAAGAGGGGGACGGAAAAACTGTTTTTT
TRBJ2-3,.,.,TRBV10-3,CAISAGGDGLSTDTQYF,TGTGCCATCAGTGCAGGAGGTGACGGACTGAGCACAGATACGCAGTATTTT
TRBJ2-7,.,TRBD2,TRBV7-9,CASSSGDSGGPSSYEQYF,TGTGCCAGCAGCTCTGGAGATAGCGGGGGGCCGAGCTCCTACGAGCAGTACTTC
TRBJ2-3,.,.,TRBV11-3,CASSSSTDTQYF,TGTGCCAGCAGCTCAAGCACAGATACGCAGTATTTT
TRBJ2-1,.,.,TRBV7-6,CASSPNHRGDNEQFF,TGTGCCAGCAGCCCAAACCATAGAGGCGACAATGAGCAGTTCTTC
TRBJ2-7,.,.,TRBV28,CASSQTRNEQYF,TGTGCCAGCAGCCAAACTCGAAACGAGCAGTACTTC
TRBJ2-7,.,.,TRBV19,CASSIDPGARGHEQYF,TGTGCCAGTAGTATAGATCCAGGGGCAAGGGGCCACGAGCAGTACTTC
TRBJ2-1,.,TRBD2,TRBV30,CAWTPVAGVNEQFF,TGTGCCTGGACCCCCGTAGCGGGAGTTAATGAGCAGTTCTTC
TRBJ2-7,.,.,TRBV7-2,CASSLIDLGDEQYF,TGTGCCAGCAGCTTGATTGACCTCGGGGACGAGCAGTACTTC
TRBJ2-1,.,TRBD2,TRBV5-1,CASSSLAGEDHEQFF,TGCGCCAGCAGCTCTCTAGCGGGAGAGGACCATGAGCAGTTCTTC
TRBJ2-1,.,.,TRBV6-1,CASSEQRGYNEQFF,TGTGCCAGCAGTGAACAAAGGGGTTACAATGAGCAGTTCTTC
TRBJ1-5,.,TRBD1,TRBV19,CASSDDRVDQPQHF,TGTGCCAGTAGTGATGACAGGGTGGATCAGCCCCAGCATTTT
TRBJ2-3,.,.,TRBV28,CASSITRGTDTQYF,TGTGCCAGCAGTATTACCAGGGGCACAGATACGCAGTATTTT
TRBJ2-3,.,.,TRBV3-1/TRBV3-2,CASSQDGSMADTQYF,TGTGCCAGCAGCCAAGATGGGAGTATGGCAGATACGCAGTATTTT
TRBJ2-3,few,TRBD1,TRBV6-6,CASSYGDSSDTQYF,TGTGCCAGCAGTTACGGGGACAGTTCGGATACGCAGTATTTT
TRBJ1-4,.,TRBD1,TRBV6-5,CASSDTGVGEKLFF,TGTGCCAGCAGCGACACAGGGGTAGGAGAAAAACTGTTTTTT
TRBJ1-2,.,.,TRBV28,CASSWGRNPSNYGYTF,TGTGCCAGCAGCTGGGGGAGGAATCCTTCTAACTATGGCTACACCTTC
TRBJ2-1,.,TRBD2,TRBV6-2/TRBV6-3,CASSYSTGEGGNEQFF,TGTGCCAGCAGTTACTCTACGGGAGAGGGAGGGAATGAGCAGTTCTTC
TRBJ1-4,once,TRBD1,TRBV6-5,CASRGQATNEKLFF,TGTGCCAGCAGGGGACAGGCAACTAATGAAAAACTGTTTTTT
TRBJ1-3,.,.,TRBV15,CATSRDHAGSGNTIYF,TGTGCCACCAGCAGAGATCACGCAGGGTCTGGAAACACCATATATTTT
TRBJ2-2,.,TRBD2,TRBV2,CASSVSGGIGGGELFF,TGTGCCAGCAGTGTGAGCGGGGGGATCGGGGGCGGGGAGCTGTTTTTT
TRBJ2-3,.,TRBD2,TRBV5-1,CASSLLAGSMVTQYF,TGCGCCAGCAGCTTGCTAGCGGGGAGCATGGTTACGCAGTATTTT
TRBJ1-5,.,TRBD1,TRBV28,CASRLTGGGGNQPQHF,TGTGCCAGCAGACTGACAGGGGGCGGCGGGAATCAGCCCCAGCATTTT
TRBJ2-2,.,.,TRBV7-2,CASSHYPLSTGELFF,TGTGCCAGCAGCCACTACCCACTATCCACCGGGGAGCTGTTTTTT
TRBJ1-1,.,.,TRBV27,CASSPLGGKGTEAFF,TGTGCCAGCAGTCCATTGGGGGGGAAGGGGACTGAAGCTTTCTTT
TRBJ2-5,.,.,TRBV7-8,CASSLVRLKAETQYF,TGTGCCAGCAGCTTAGTGCGCTTAAAAGCGGAGACCCAGTACTTC
TRBJ1-4,.,TRBD1,TRBV5-4,CASSSEGGQRNEKLFF,TGTGCCAGCAGCTCAGAAGGGGGACAGCGTAATGAAAAACTGTTTTTT
TRBJ2-3,.,TRBD2,TRBV30,CAWRLGLAADTQYF,TGTGCCTGGAGACTCGGACTAGCGGCAGATACGCAGTATTTT
TRBJ2-3,.,TRBD2,TRBV11-3,CASSLDGTKQSTQYF,TGTGCCAGCAGCTTAGACGGGACTAAACAGAGTACGCAGTATTTT
TRBJ2-1,.,TRBD2,TRBV2,CASVRREENEQFF,TGTGCCAGCGTCCGGCGGGAGGAGAATGAGCAGTTCTTC
TRBJ2-1,.,TRBD1,TRBV5-6,CASSSGTGVLNEQFF,TGTGCCAGCAGCTCCGGGACAGGGGTCTTGAATGAGCAGTTCTTC
TRBJ2-1,.,.,TRBV9,CASSPLTGRNEQFF,TGTGCCAGCAGCCCCCTGACAGGGAGGAATGAGCAGTTCTTC
TRBJ2-7,.,.,TRBV3-1/TRBV3-2,CASSLKRAGHEQYF,TGTGCCAGCAGCCTGAAACGGGCGGGCCACGAGCAGTACTTC
TRBJ2-1,.,TRBD1,TRBV6-5,CASSYGWQGVIGEQFF,TGTGCCAGCAGTTACGGGTGGCAGGGGGTTATCGGTGAGCAGTTCTTC
TRBJ2-7,.,TRBD1,TRBV29-1,CSVSPSSTGGEQYF,TGCAGCGTTTCGCCCTCATCAACAGGGGGCGAGCAGTACTTC
TRBJ2-5,.,.,TRBV5-6,CASSLGREFQETQYF,TGTGCCAGCAGCTTGGGCCGAGAGTTCCAAGAGACCCAGTACTTC
TRBJ1-2,.,.,TRBV27,CASSPVDTSQGNYGYTF,TGTGCCAGCAGTCCGGTAGACACTTCGCAGGGGAACTATGGCTACACCTTC
TRBJ2-6,.,TRBD1,TRBV18,CASSPATGGMSGANVLTF,TGTGCCAGCTCACCCGCGACAGGGGGTATGAGCGGGGCCAACGTCCTGACTTTC
TRBJ2-7,many,TRBD2,TRBV11-3,CASSVTSGSVEQYF,TGTGCCAGCAGCGTAACTAGCGGGAGTGTCGAGCAGTACTTC
TRBJ2-7,.,TRBD1,TRBV11-2,CASSLGGTAASYEQYF,TGTGCCAGCAGCTTAGGGGGGACAGCAGCCTCCTACGAGCAGTACTTC
TRBJ2-1,.,TRBD2,TRBV4-2,CASSHDPGLAGGGDEQFF,TGTGCCAGCAGCCACGACCCCGGACTAGCGGGAGGTGGGGATGAGCAGTTCTTC
TRBJ2-3,once,.,TRBV9,CASSVEGTDFPTDTQYF,TGTGCCAGCAGCGTAGAGGGGACTGACTTCCCCACAGATACGCAGTATTTT
TRBJ2-1,.,.,TRBV3-1/TRBV3-2,CASSSRQARQFF,TGTGCCAGCAGCTCCCGACAGGCCCGGCAGTTCTTC
TRBJ2-1,.,TRBD2,TRBV13,CASSLAGEEDEQFF,TGTGCCAGCTCCCTAGCGGGAGAAGAGGATGAGCAGTTCTTC
TRBJ1-5,.,.,TRBV30,CAWSIGGSDNQPQHF,TGTGCCTGGAGTATCGGTGGGAGTGACAATCAGCCCCAGCATTTT
TRBJ2-4,.,.,TRBV3-1/TRBV3-2,CASSQVGAGNIQYF,TGTGCCAGCAGCCAAGTTGGGGCGGGGAACATTCAGTACTTC
TRBJ1-1,.,.,TRBV11-3,CASIVTGTNTEAFF,TGTGCCAGCATCGTCACAGGGACGAACACTGAAGCTTTCTTT